This T cell receptor (beta chain) was sequenced in a study of shared clonotypes between healthy human individuals. Some clones are missing from TCRdb's copy, which holds only in-frame ones; the method was immunoSEQ multiplex PCR. The data contain over a million clones, roughly 70% of them singletons. Germline-derived CDR1 and CDR2 are KGHSH and LQKENI. This CDR3 region has 14 residues. After removal of 6 bases from V and 4 bases from J, the junction contained 8 bases not matched to a gene. From CD4+ cells came CD45RA+ naive and CD45RA-negative memory subsets. The receptor comes from a young man in good health. J is TRBJ2-7 and V is TRBV18; 8 bases agree with TRBD1. The sequencing input was memory CD4+ T cells sorted from blood. Specified subset: CD45RA-negative fraction. The CDR3 DNA reads as TGTGCCAGCTCCCACGGACAGGGCGAGTACGAGCAGTACTTC. Translation gives CASSHGQGEYEQYF.